This is a list of T cell receptor beta chains from one sample in a study of monozygotic twins with inflammatory bowel disease. With the 5' RACE reads reprocessed, TCRdb shows one record per CDR3 protein and no DNA. The listing contains a few hundred thousand distinct CDR3 sequences. Material for sequencing was blood. The receptors were gathered from a human donor with ulcerative colitis or Crohn's disease, or a healthy co-twin of an affected twin (not recorded which). Both conserved end residues are part of each CDR3.

V	J	length	CDR3
TRBV5-1	TRBJ2-5	14	CASRSEPGGETQYF
TRBV5-1	TRBJ2-3	12	CASSSHRDTQYF
TRBV12-3/TRBV12-4	TRBJ2-5	13	CASRSRSQETQYF
TRBV20-1	TRBJ2-7	13	CSAGGPQGDEQYF
TRBV7-9	TRBJ2-1	11	CASSLRAGEFF
TRBV7-3	TRBJ1-1	15	CASSLTYGGRTEAFF
TRBV6-6	TRBJ2-3	14	CAGRTGGAADTQYF
TRBV25-1	TRBJ2-3	12	CASSDVGDTQYF
TRBV29-1	TRBJ1-2	12	CSVGTGSYGYTF
TRBV30	TRBJ2-3	11	CAWSSQNTQYF
TRBV18	TRBJ1-2	15	CASSPTLQINYGYTF
TRBV12-3/TRBV12-4	TRBJ2-5	16	CASSPRGGGQKETQYF
TRBV7-2	TRBJ2-7	13	CASSRRDFYEQYF
TRBV7-8	TRBJ1-4	15	CASSLKGLTNEKLFF
TRBV10-3	TRBJ2-7	12	CATAQSSYEQYF
TRBV18	TRBJ1-1	13	CASSLQKNTEAFF
TRBV12-3/TRBV12-4	TRBJ1-4	16	CASSGHPRGANEKLFF
TRBV7-8	TRBJ1-2	16	CASSFREGAHNYGYTF
TRBV3-1	TRBJ1-4	16	CASSQDPGTVSEKLFF
TRBV20-1	TRBJ1-1	17	CSARKGSGGGVNTEAFF
TRBV20-1	TRBJ2-7	17	CSARDYAGTSGSYEQYF
TRBV5-6	TRBJ2-3	15	CASSGTGESTDTQYF
TRBV18	TRBJ2-5	15	CASSPYRSGQETQYF
TRBV10-3	TRBJ1-2	16	CAISESKEVNDYGYTF
TRBV6-5	TRBJ1-6	17	CASSYQHGQGYNSPLHF
TRBV29-1	TRBJ1-1	15	CSVGYLGSMNTEAFF
TRBV4-2	TRBJ1-1	14	CASSQPTWGAEAFF
TRBV4-3	TRBJ2-3	14	CASSQDSGEDTQYF
TRBV7-2	TRBJ1-1	13	CASIYTQGTEAFF
TRBV29-1	TRBJ1-1	13	CSVDGTGNTEAFF